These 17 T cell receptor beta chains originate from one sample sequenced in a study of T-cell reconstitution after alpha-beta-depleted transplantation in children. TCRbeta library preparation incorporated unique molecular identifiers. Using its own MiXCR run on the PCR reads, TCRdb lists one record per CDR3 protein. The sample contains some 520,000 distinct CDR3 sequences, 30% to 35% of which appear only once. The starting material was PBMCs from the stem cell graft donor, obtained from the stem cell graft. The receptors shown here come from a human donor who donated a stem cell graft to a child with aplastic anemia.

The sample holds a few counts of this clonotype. In DNA, the CDR3 is TGCAGCGTTCTCTCACGCGGGAGGGCCGACGAGACCCAGTACTTC. Its translation is CSVLSRGRADETQYF. V is TRBV29-1 and J is TRBJ2-5; 9 bases map to TRBD2. Germline CDR1 SQVTM, CDR2 ANQGSEA. The CDR3 runs 15 residues. The trim removed 5 bases at V and 5 bases at J, leaving 12 bases unmatched.

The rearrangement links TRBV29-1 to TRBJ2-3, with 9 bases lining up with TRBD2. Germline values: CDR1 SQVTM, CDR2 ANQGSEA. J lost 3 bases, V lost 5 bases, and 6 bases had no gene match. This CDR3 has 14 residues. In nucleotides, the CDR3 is TGCAGCGTTTCAGGACTAGCGTCGACAGATACGCAGTATTTT. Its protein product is CSVSGLASTDTQYF.

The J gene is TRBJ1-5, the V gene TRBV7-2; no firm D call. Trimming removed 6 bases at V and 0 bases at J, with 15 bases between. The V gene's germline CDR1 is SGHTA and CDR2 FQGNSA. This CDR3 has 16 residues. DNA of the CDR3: TGTGCCAGCAGTATCCTTAGCCAGACTAGCAATCAGCCCCAGCATTTT. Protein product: CASSILSQTSNQPQHF.

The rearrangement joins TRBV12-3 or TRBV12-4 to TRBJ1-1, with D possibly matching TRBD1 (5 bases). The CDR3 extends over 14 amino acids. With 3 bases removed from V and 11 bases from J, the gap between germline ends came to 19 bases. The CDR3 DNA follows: TGTGCCAGCAGTTTGTTCGAAGGACGGAAGGGGGCTTTCTTT. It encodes CASSLFEGRKGAFF.

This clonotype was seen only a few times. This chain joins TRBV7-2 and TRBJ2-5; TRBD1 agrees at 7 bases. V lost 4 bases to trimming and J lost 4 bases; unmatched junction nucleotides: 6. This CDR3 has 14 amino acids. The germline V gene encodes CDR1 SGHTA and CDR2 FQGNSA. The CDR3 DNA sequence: TGTGCCAGCAGCTCCGGACAGGACTTAGAGACCCAGTACTTC. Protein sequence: CASSSGQDLETQYF.

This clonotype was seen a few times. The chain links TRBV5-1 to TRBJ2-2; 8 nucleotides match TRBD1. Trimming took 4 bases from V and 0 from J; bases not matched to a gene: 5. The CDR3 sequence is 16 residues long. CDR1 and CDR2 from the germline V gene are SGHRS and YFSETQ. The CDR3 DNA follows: TGCGCCAGCAGCATCCCGACAGGGGCGAACACCGGGGAGCTGTTTTTT. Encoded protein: CASSIPTGANTGELFF. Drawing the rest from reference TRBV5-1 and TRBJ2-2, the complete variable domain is KAGVTQTPRYLIKTRGQQVTLSCSPISGHRSVSWYQQTPGQGLQFLFEYFSETQRNKGNFPGRFSGRQFSNSRSEMNVSTLELGDSALYLCASSIPTGANTGELFFGEGSRLTVL.

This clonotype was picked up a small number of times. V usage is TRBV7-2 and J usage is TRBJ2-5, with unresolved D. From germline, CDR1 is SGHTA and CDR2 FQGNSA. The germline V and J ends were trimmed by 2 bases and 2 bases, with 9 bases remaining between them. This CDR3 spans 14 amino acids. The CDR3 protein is CASSLLPRQETQYF. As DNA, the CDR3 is TGTGCCAGCAGCTTACTACCCCGGCAAGAGACCCAGTACTTC.

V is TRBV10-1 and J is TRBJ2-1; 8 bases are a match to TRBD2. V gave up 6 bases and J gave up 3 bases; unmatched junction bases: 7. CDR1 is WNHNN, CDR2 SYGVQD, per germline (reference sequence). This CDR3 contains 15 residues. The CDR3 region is CASSPGLEYYNEQFF. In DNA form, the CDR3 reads TGCGCCAGCAGCCCGGGACTAGAATACTACAATGAGCAGTTCTTC.

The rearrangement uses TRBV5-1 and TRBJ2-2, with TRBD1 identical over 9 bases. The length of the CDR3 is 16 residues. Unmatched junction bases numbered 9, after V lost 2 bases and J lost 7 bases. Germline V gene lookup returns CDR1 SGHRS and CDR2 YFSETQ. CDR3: CASSFGQGRENGELFF. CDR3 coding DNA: TGCGCCAGCAGCTTCGGACAGGGGAGGGAGAACGGGGAGCTGTTTTTT. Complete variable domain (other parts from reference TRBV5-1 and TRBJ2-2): KAGVTQTPRYLIKTRGQQVTLSCSPISGHRSVSWYQQTPGQGLQFLFEYFSETQRNKGNFPGRFSGRQFSNSRSEMNVSTLELGDSALYLCASSFGQGRENGELFFGEGSRLTVL.

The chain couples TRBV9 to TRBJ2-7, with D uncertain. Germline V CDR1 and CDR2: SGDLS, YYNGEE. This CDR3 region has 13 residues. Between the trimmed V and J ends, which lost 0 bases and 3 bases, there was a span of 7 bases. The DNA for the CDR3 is TGTGCCAGCAGCGTAGCGGACCTCTACGAGCAGTACGTC. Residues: CASSVADLYEQYV.

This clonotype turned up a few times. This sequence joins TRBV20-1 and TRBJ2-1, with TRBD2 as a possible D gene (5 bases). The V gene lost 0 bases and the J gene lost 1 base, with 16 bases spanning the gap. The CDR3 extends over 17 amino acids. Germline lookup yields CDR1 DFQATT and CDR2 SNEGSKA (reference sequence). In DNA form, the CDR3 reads TGCAGTGCTAGAGATCTAGCTCCCAGCGGATCCTACAATGAGCAGTTCTTC. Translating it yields CSARDLAPSGSYNEQFF.

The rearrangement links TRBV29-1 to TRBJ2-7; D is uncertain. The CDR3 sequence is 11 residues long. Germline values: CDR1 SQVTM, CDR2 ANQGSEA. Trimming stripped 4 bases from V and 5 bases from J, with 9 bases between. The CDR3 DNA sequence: TGCAGCGTTGTACTGGGGAACGAGCAGTACTTC. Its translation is CSVVLGNEQYF.

The CDR3 DNA sequence: TGCAGTGCAGGAATTTATGGCTACACCTTC. Protein product: CSAGIYGYTF. The chain joins TRBV20-1 to TRBJ1-2; D gene ambiguous. The CDR3 has 10 residues. The V gene's germline CDR1 is DFQATT and CDR2 SNEGSKA (reference sequence). Trimming shortened V by 6 bases and J by 5 bases, and 7 bases separated the two germline ends.

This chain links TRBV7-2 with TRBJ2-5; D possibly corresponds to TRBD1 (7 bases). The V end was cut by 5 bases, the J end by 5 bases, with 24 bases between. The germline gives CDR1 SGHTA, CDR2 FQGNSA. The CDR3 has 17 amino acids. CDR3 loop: CASSTNPSQGRRETQYF. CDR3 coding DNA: TGTGCCAGCAGCACCAACCCGTCACAGGGGAGGCGGGAGACCCAGTACTTC. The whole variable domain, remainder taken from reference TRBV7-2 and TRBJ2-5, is GAGVSQSPSNKVTEKGKDVELRCDPISGHTALYWYRQSLGQGLEFLIYFQGNSAPDKSGLPSDRFSAERTGGSVSTLTIQRTQQEDSAVYLCASSTNPSQGRRETQYFGPGTRLLVL.

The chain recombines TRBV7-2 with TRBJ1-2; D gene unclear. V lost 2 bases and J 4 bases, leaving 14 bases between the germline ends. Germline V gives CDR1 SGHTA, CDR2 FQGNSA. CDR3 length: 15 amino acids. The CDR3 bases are TGTGCCAGCAGCTTAAGGACGGCCGATTTCTATGGCTACACCTTC. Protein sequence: CASSLRTADFYGYTF.

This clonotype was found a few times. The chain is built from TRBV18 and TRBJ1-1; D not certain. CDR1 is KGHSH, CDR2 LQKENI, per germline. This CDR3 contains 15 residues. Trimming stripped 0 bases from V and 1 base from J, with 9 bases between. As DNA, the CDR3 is TGTGCCAGCTCACCACCGCCCGGACCGAACACTGAAGCTTTCTTT. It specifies CASSPPPGPNTEAFF.

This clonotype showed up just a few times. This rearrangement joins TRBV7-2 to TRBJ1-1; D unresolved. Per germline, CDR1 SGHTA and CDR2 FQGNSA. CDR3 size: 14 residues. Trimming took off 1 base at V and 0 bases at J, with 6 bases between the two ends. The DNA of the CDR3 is TGTGCCAGCAGCTTAGTGCCTATGAACACTGAAGCTTTCTTT. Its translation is CASSLVPMNTEAFF.